This is a list of T cell receptor beta chains from one sample in a study of cytomegalovirus exposure and HLA in healthy donors. Repertoires were generated with immunoSEQ multiplex PCR, while TCRdb's copy carries only in-frame clones and drops some. The data contain about 180,000 clones, about four fifths of them singletons. Sequences were obtained from PBMCs. The source of these receptors is a boy between 2 and 15 years old in good health and CMV-seronegative. CDR3s include the opening cysteine and the closing phenylalanine or tryptophan. A D gene is named only where the DNA matches it firmly. Not every row has a clone size; where given, it reads once, few, many or a size class.

CDR3aa: CASSPTGANYGYTF
CDR3nt: TGCGCCAGCAGCCCCACAGGAGCTAACTATGGCTACACCTTC
d_gene: .
v_gene: TRBV5-1
j_gene: TRBJ1-2
abundance: .

CDR3aa: CASSQGTVGGYTF
CDR3nt: TGTGCCAGCAGTCAGGGGACAGTGGGAGGCTACACCTTC
d_gene: TRBD1
v_gene: TRBV28
j_gene: TRBJ1-2
abundance: .

CDR3aa: CASSLNPKTSGRAAGELFF
CDR3nt: TGTGCCAGCAGCTTAAACCCGAAGACTAGCGGGAGGGCCGCCGGGGAGCTGTTTTTT
d_gene: TRBD2
v_gene: TRBV7-3
j_gene: TRBJ2-2
abundance: once

CDR3aa: CASSQPSTGRSYEQYF
CDR3nt: TGCGCCAGCAGCCAACCTTCCACCGGGAGAAGTTACGAGCAGTACTTC
d_gene: .
v_gene: TRBV4-1
j_gene: TRBJ2-7
abundance: once

CDR3aa: CASSQDLYEQYF
CDR3nt: TGTGCCAGCAGCCAAGATCTATACGAGCAGTACTTC
d_gene: .
v_gene: TRBV14
j_gene: TRBJ2-7
abundance: .

CDR3aa: CSVGQAYSEAFF
CDR3nt: TGCAGCGTTGGACAGGCCTACTCTGAAGCTTTCTTT
d_gene: .
v_gene: TRBV29-1
j_gene: TRBJ1-1
abundance: .

CDR3aa: CASSYIGRNTEAFF
CDR3nt: TGTGCCAGCAGTTACATAGGGAGGAACACTGAAGCTTTCTTT
d_gene: .
v_gene: TRBV6-6
j_gene: TRBJ1-1
abundance: few

CDR3aa: CASSLDRGSNQPQHF
CDR3nt: TGCGCCAGCAGCTTGGACAGGGGGAGCAATCAGCCCCAGCATTTT
d_gene: TRBD1
v_gene: TRBV5-1
j_gene: TRBJ1-5
abundance: .

CDR3aa: CASSLRGSGTEAFF
CDR3nt: TGTGCCAGCAGTTTACGGGGTAGTGGGACTGAAGCTTTCTTT
d_gene: .
v_gene: TRBV28
j_gene: TRBJ1-1
abundance: .

CDR3aa: CASIRQGRNTEAFF
CDR3nt: TGTGCCAGCATTCGACAGGGGCGGAACACTGAAGCTTTCTTT
d_gene: TRBD1
v_gene: TRBV6-1
j_gene: TRBJ1-1
abundance: .

CDR3aa: CASSLMLAGGATDTQYF
CDR3nt: TGCGCCAGCAGCTTGATGCTAGCGGGAGGAGCCACAGATACGCAGTATTTT
d_gene: TRBD2
v_gene: TRBV5-1
j_gene: TRBJ2-3
abundance: .

CDR3aa: CSARQGWSGTQYF
CDR3nt: TGCAGCGCCCGACAGGGGTGGAGCGGGACCCAGTACTTC
d_gene: TRBD1
v_gene: TRBV29-1
j_gene: TRBJ2-5
abundance: .

CDR3aa: CASSVGTSGQETQYF
CDR3nt: TGTGCCAGCAGCGTAGGGACTAGCGGGCAAGAGACCCAGTACTTC
d_gene: TRBD2
v_gene: TRBV9
j_gene: TRBJ2-5
abundance: .

CDR3aa: CASSPAYGGDTEAFF
CDR3nt: TGTGCCAGTAGTCCGGCCTACGGGGGGGACACTGAAGCTTTCTTT
d_gene: .
v_gene: TRBV19
j_gene: TRBJ1-1
abundance: .

CDR3aa: CASSPRDSQGETQYF
CDR3nt: TGTGCCAGCAGCCCCCGGGACTCGCAGGGAGAGACCCAGTACTTC
d_gene: .
v_gene: TRBV11-3
j_gene: TRBJ2-5
abundance: .

CDR3aa: CASTFGGASTDTQYF
CDR3nt: TGTGCCAGTACGTTTGGCGGGGCTAGCACAGATACGCAGTATTTT
d_gene: .
v_gene: TRBV19
j_gene: TRBJ2-3
abundance: .

CDR3aa: CASSAYQETQYF
CDR3nt: TGTGCCAGCAGCGCGTACCAAGAGACCCAGTACTTC
d_gene: .
v_gene: TRBV9
j_gene: TRBJ2-5
abundance: .

CDR3aa: CASSIDPQGASRVYGYTF
CDR3nt: TGTGCCAGTAGTATAGACCCCCAGGGGGCGAGTAGGGTCTATGGCTACACCTTC
d_gene: TRBD1
v_gene: TRBV19
j_gene: TRBJ1-2
abundance: .

CDR3aa: CASSLGLAGHEQYF
CDR3nt: TGTGCCAGCAGCTTGGGACTAGCGGGACACGAGCAGTACTTC
d_gene: TRBD2
v_gene: TRBV2
j_gene: TRBJ2-7
abundance: .

CDR3aa: CASSVESGGPLNYGYTF
CDR3nt: TGTGCCAGCAGCGTAGAATCCGGAGGGCCCTTGAACTATGGCTACACCTTC
d_gene: .
v_gene: TRBV9
j_gene: TRBJ1-2
abundance: .

CDR3aa: CASSAGQGAITGELFF
CDR3nt: TGTGCCAGCAGTGCGGGACAGGGGGCAATAACCGGGGAGCTGTTTTTT
d_gene: TRBD1
v_gene: TRBV25-1
j_gene: TRBJ2-2
abundance: .

CDR3aa: CASSEFGGSYEQYF
CDR3nt: TGTGCCAGCAGTGAATTTGGCGGGAGCTACGAGCAGTACTTC
d_gene: TRBD2
v_gene: TRBV6-1
j_gene: TRBJ2-7
abundance: .

CDR3aa: CASSFRRTEAFF
CDR3nt: TGTGCCAGCAGCTTTCGGAGGACTGAAGCTTTCTTT
d_gene: .
v_gene: TRBV5-5
j_gene: TRBJ1-1
abundance: .

CDR3aa: CASSVSYQPQHF
CDR3nt: TGTGCCAGCAGCGTGAGCTATCAGCCCCAGCATTTT
d_gene: .
v_gene: TRBV7-9
j_gene: TRBJ1-5
abundance: .

CDR3aa: CASTPFGRAGETQYF
CDR3nt: TGTGCCAGCACACCCTTTGGGAGGGCCGGAGAGACCCAGTACTTC
d_gene: TRBD2
v_gene: TRBV7-9
j_gene: TRBJ2-5
abundance: once

CDR3aa: CASSPNFNEQFF
CDR3nt: TGCGCCAGCAGTCCAAACTTTAATGAGCAGTTCTTC
d_gene: .
v_gene: TRBV10-1
j_gene: TRBJ2-1
abundance: .

CDR3aa: CASRKAGPTDTQYF
CDR3nt: TGTGCCAGCAGGAAGGCGGGGCCCACAGATACGCAGTATTTT
d_gene: .
v_gene: TRBV7-9
j_gene: TRBJ2-3
abundance: few

CDR3aa: CASSVGPSWGVNEQFF
CDR3nt: TGTGCCAGCAGCGTAGGCCCCTCTTGGGGGGTCAATGAGCAGTTCTTC
d_gene: .
v_gene: TRBV9
j_gene: TRBJ2-1
abundance: .

CDR3aa: CASSVFEGEQYF
CDR3nt: TGTGCCAGCAGCGTATTCGAGGGCGAGCAGTACTTC
d_gene: .
v_gene: TRBV9
j_gene: TRBJ2-7
abundance: .

CDR3aa: CASSFGGGAGEQYF
CDR3nt: TGCGCCAGCAGCTTTGGGGGAGGGGCAGGAGAGCAGTACTTC
d_gene: TRBD2
v_gene: TRBV5-1
j_gene: TRBJ2-7
abundance: .

CDR3aa: CASSPSGLESSYGYTF
CDR3nt: TGTGCCAGCTCACCTTCGGGACTTGAATCTTCCTATGGCTACACCTTC
d_gene: .
v_gene: TRBV18
j_gene: TRBJ1-2
abundance: .

CDR3aa: CSVGTGVQYGYTF
CDR3nt: TGCAGCGTTGGGACAGGGGTTCAGTATGGCTACACCTTC
d_gene: TRBD1
v_gene: TRBV29-1
j_gene: TRBJ1-2
abundance: .

CDR3aa: CASSTRRDSYEQYF
CDR3nt: TGTGCCAGCAGCACACGCCGGGACAGCTACGAGCAGTACTTC
d_gene: TRBD1
v_gene: TRBV6-1
j_gene: TRBJ2-7
abundance: .

CDR3aa: CASSFVSKDSYEQYF
CDR3nt: TGTGCCAGCAGTTTCGTCAGTAAAGACTCCTACGAGCAGTACTTC
d_gene: .
v_gene: TRBV27
j_gene: TRBJ2-7
abundance: .

CDR3aa: CASSYSSAGWADTQYF
CDR3nt: TGTGCCAGCAGTTACTCTTCGGCGGGATGGGCAGATACGCAGTATTTT
d_gene: .
v_gene: TRBV6-5
j_gene: TRBJ2-3
abundance: .

CDR3aa: CAISESPDRGPEQYF
CDR3nt: TGTGCCATCAGTGAGTCGCCGGACAGGGGTCCCGAGCAGTACTTC
d_gene: TRBD1
v_gene: TRBV10-3
j_gene: TRBJ2-7
abundance: .

CDR3aa: CASSSSYEFGQYF
CDR3nt: TGTGCCAGTAGTTCTAGCTATGAATTCGGGCAGTACTTC
d_gene: .
v_gene: TRBV19
j_gene: TRBJ2-7
abundance: .

CDR3aa: CASSAMGTPQAFF
CDR3nt: TGTGCCAGCAGCGCGATGGGGACTCCACAGGCGTTCTTC
d_gene: .
v_gene: TRBV5-4
j_gene: TRBJ2-1
abundance: .

CDR3aa: CSVPLAGLTGELFF
CDR3nt: TGCAGCGTCCCCCTAGCGGGGCTCACCGGGGAGCTGTTTTTT
d_gene: TRBD2
v_gene: TRBV29-1
j_gene: TRBJ2-2
abundance: .

CDR3aa: CASSLAGMEVRTDYEQYF
CDR3nt: TGTGCCAGCAGCTTAGCGGGTATGGAGGTACGCACTGACTACGAGCAGTACTTC
d_gene: .
v_gene: TRBV7-8
j_gene: TRBJ2-7
abundance: .

CDR3aa: CAISQLTSGSMDEQFF
CDR3nt: TGTGCCATCAGCCAATTGACTAGCGGGAGTATGGATGAGCAGTTCTTC
d_gene: TRBD2
v_gene: TRBV10-3
j_gene: TRBJ2-1
abundance: .

CDR3aa: CASSSGLTHPDTQYF
CDR3nt: TGTGCCAGCAGCTCGGGACTCACCCACCCAGATACGCAGTATTTT
d_gene: .
v_gene: TRBV7-2
j_gene: TRBJ2-3
abundance: .

CDR3aa: CASSPQGQLNTEAFF
CDR3nt: TGTGCCAGCTCACCACAGGGACAGTTGAACACTGAAGCTTTCTTT
d_gene: TRBD1
v_gene: TRBV18
j_gene: TRBJ1-1
abundance: .

CDR3aa: CSVGGQGYTEAFF
CDR3nt: TGCAGCGTGGGAGGACAGGGTTACACTGAAGCTTTCTTT
d_gene: TRBD1
v_gene: TRBV29-1
j_gene: TRBJ1-1
abundance: .

CDR3aa: CASSTGQGHNQPQHF
CDR3nt: TGTGCCAGCAGTACTGGACAGGGCCACAATCAGCCCCAGCATTTT
d_gene: TRBD1
v_gene: TRBV6-1
j_gene: TRBJ1-5
abundance: .

CDR3aa: CASSPGQGEDGYTF
CDR3nt: TGTGCCAGCAGTCCCGGACAGGGGGAGGACGGCTACACCTTC
d_gene: TRBD1
v_gene: TRBV27
j_gene: TRBJ1-2
abundance: .